This T cell receptor beta chain was sequenced during a study of blood T cells in healthy people across ages (dated by TCRdb to 2014 to 2015). About the full investigation: Template switching captured roughly one uniquely barcoded TCR beta cDNA molecule per two T cells in model experiments. To avoid experimental bias, donors of different ages were distributed randomly across sequencing lanes. Age-related changes in TCR beta repertoire diversity were measured in the study by deep sequencing normalized with unique cDNA molecular identifiers. The study analyzed two additional independent replicas of 1 million unique cDNA reads from the same blood draw for two donors, one aged 18 to 30 and one aged 80 or older. The donors were split into four age groups: young (average around 17 years), middle-aged (39), aged (roughly 60) and long-lived (over 75).

Overall results and qualifications from the work: As age increased, observed TCR beta diversity per million T cells dropped in a roughly linear way, and a significant reduction was already evident by age roughly 40. Conclusive comparison of naive and antigen-experienced compartments was prevented by the profiling of bulk unsorted PBMCs. Estimates of total diversity from one million sequenced T cells were regarded as lower bounds and underestimates. Because donor CMV infection status was unknown, age-related changes in expanded clonotypes were potentially confounded. Compared with the aged group, the long-lived group had more naive CD4+ T cells, fewer expanded clones and increased TCR diversity, suggesting age selection. There was a strong correlation between observed TCR beta diversity and the percentage of naive T cells measured by flow cytometry.

Systemically healthy Caucasian individuals from Russia, roughly 40 in total and aged roughly 6 to 100 years, were included as donors. Roughly 11 milliliters of peripheral blood were drawn from each donor into EDTA-treated Vacutainer tubes. PBMCs were isolated by Ficoll-Paque density-gradient centrifugation, with at least 6.5 million obtained per sample. Trizol reagent was used to extract total RNA from PBMCs, with at least 5.5 micrograms per sample. For every donor, an aliquot of PBMCs went through flow cytometry to measure the percentages of naive CD45RAhigh/CD27high T cells. Regarding this clonotype: This clone's antigen is unknown. No clone much larger than this one lies a single base away; base qualities are absent.

The protocol used for the library was 5' RACE. The reads were generated on an Illumina HiSeq 2500. A second PCR of roughly 6 to 12 cycles was performed with a sample-barcoded 5' primer and a J-beta primer mix. A template-switch 5' adaptor carrying 12 random nucleotides introduced a unique molecular identifier onto each TCR beta cDNA molecule. Each sample yielded at least 2.5 million CDR3-containing paired-end reads. The Mint cDNA synthesis kit, primed by a TRBC-specific oligonucleotide, was used to synthesize first-strand cDNA from all RNA. All cDNA was treated with uracil-DNA glycosylase and then went through a first 18-cycle PCR with the universal primers M1SS and BC2_uni_R. In the authors' own workflow: For normalization, 1 million high-quality reads were randomly selected from each sample, with every read carrying a distinct molecular identifier. Instead of being binned into consensus sequences, reads with shared molecular identifiers were discarded. CDR3 identification, clonotype clustering and error correction used MiTCR with a Q25 quality threshold and the strictest error-elimination algorithm. Lower-bound total TCR beta diversity was estimated with a nonparametric unseen species model using Euler transformation. Using fastp at Q25 and MiXCR, TCRdb reprocessed the public reads and kept productive beta chains. Rows are unified per CDR3 protein, each entry keeping the most common DNA and genes. TCRdb's processing, not the authors', yielded these V and J calls. For this sample there are just over 1 million distinct CDR3 sequences; around 45% appear just once. Approximately 17% of the sample rests with the top ten.

CDR1 and CDR2 (SGHRS, YFSETQ) derive from the germline V gene. Taken from cysteine to phenylalanine, the CDR3 has 15 residues. Of the read, only the CDR3 DNA is kept; its 45 bases are in frame from base 1. Sequenced: blood. The source is a woman in her sixties in good health. This chain is built from TRBV5-1 and TRBJ2-1; the D gene assignment is ambiguous. The J call is doubtful: the DNA matches TRBJ2-7 better. The DNA sequence follows: TGCGCCAGCAGCTTGGCCTCTCCGACCTACAATGAGCAGTACTTC. It translates as CASSLASPTYNEQYF.